This TCR beta chain was recovered during a study of post-analysis software for immune sequencing data. Whole-study findings and limits: TRBV5-6, TRBV5-1 and TRBV20-1 belonged to a set of a handful of TRBV segments that were more frequent in patients than controls.

The ends lost 2 bases at V and 6 bases at J; junction bases unmatched: 7. This CDR3 is built from 15 residues. This clonotype was observed a few times. Its antigen is unidentified. Sequencing libraries made from TCR beta cDNA carried unique molecular identifiers. TCRdb re-analysed the PCR reads in MiXCR, keeping a single row per CDR3 protein. The repertoire holds hundreds of thousands of distinct CDR3 sequences, with about 40% as singletons. This rearrangement joins TRBV12-3 or TRBV12-4 to TRBJ2-7; TRBD2 matches at 10 bases. This clonotype originated in a girl aged 5-17 years with multiple sclerosis. Sequencing used blood. CDR3 loop: CASSLTPSGSLEQYF. Written as DNA, the CDR3 is TGTGCCAGCAGTTTAACCCCTAGCGGGAGTCTCGAGCAGTACTTC.